These 8 T cell receptor beta chains were all obtained from the same sample, sequenced in a study of blood T cell repertoires in COVID-19. Using immunoSEQ multiplex PCR, the repertoire was profiled, and TCRdb retains in-frame clones only, with some absent. The sample has under 80,000 clones, approximately 87% seen once. Sequenced material: peripheral blood. These receptors were obtained from a man older than 75 in a cohort sampled during active COVID-19.

The V gene is TRBV2, the J gene TRBJ1-6, with no clear D. Germline V gene data show CDR1 as SNHLY and CDR2 as FYNNEI. V lost 5 bases and J 6 bases, leaving 8 bases between the germline ends. This CDR3 is 13 amino acids long. CDR3: CASSPESNSPLHF. Written as DNA, the CDR3 is TGTGCCAGCAGTCCCGAGTCTAATTCACCCCTCCACTTT.

The chain links TRBV5-1 to TRBJ2-1; 10 bases line up with TRBD2. This CDR3 has 15 residues. The trim removed 6 bases at V and 4 bases at J, leaving 7 bases unmatched. The germline V gene has CDR1 SGHRS and CDR2 YFSETQ. For the CDR3, the DNA is TGCGCCAGCACAAGCGGGGGGGCCTTGTACAATGAGCAGTTCTTC. This encodes CASTSGGALYNEQFF.

The chain joins TRBV3-1 (or the pseudogene TRBV3-2) to TRBJ1-1; TRBD1 might be the D (5 bases). Trimming left V 0 bases short and J 2 bases short, with 7 bases between. This CDR3 spans 14 amino acids. Germline CDR1 is LGHDT and CDR2 is YNNKEL (reference sequence). The CDR3 region has the DNA TGTGCCAGCAGCCAAGAGGGGCCAAACACTGAAGCTTTCTTT. Its protein is CASSQEGPNTEAFF.

The gene calls are TRBV20-1 and TRBJ1-1; D unresolved. Trimming took off 3 bases at V and 3 bases at J, with 11 bases between the two ends. Per the germline V gene, CDR1 is DFQATT and CDR2 is SNEGSKA (reference sequence). The CDR3 has 13 residues. The DNA for the CDR3 is TGCAGTGCTAGTCGAGCGGCAGACACTGAAGCTTTCTTT. This codes for CSASRAADTEAFF.

This rearrangement joins TRBV4-2 to TRBJ1-1; no reliable D call. The CDR3 extends over 11 amino acids. The V end was cut by 0 bases, the J end by 8 bases, with 4 bases between. Germline lookup yields CDR1 LGHNA and CDR2 YNFKEQ. The CDR3 coding sequence is TGTGCCAGCAGCCAAGAAACAGAAGCTTTCTTT. It is translated as CASSQETEAFF.

The chain employs TRBV7-8 and TRBJ1-2; D is possibly TRBD1 (6 bases). V dropped 1 base and J dropped 8 bases, with 23 bases sitting between them. Germline CDR1 is SGHVS and CDR2 is FQNEAQ. This CDR3 region has 17 residues. CDR3 sequence (DNA): TGTGCCAGCAGCTTAGGCGTAATCGGCGGACAGAGGATCGGCTACACCTTC. This sequence encodes CASSLGVIGGQRIGYTF. Variable domain in full (rest from reference TRBV7-8 and TRBJ1-2): GAGVSQSPRYKVAKRGQDVALRCDPISGHVSLFWYQQALGQGPEFLTYFQNEAQLDKSGLPSDRFFAERPEGSVSTLKIQRTQQEDSAVYLCASSLGVIGGQRIGYTFGSGTRLTVV.

The V gene is TRBV5-1, the J gene TRBJ2-7; TRBD1 matches 9 bases. The CDR3 loop spans 14 amino acids. Germline CDR1 SGHRS, CDR2 YFSETQ. V was pared by 0 bases and J by 7 bases, with 5 bases of the junction left unmatched. The CDR3 loop is CASSLDGQGWEQYV. CDR3 in DNA: TGCGCCAGCAGCTTGGATGGACAGGGGTGGGAGCAGTACGTC.

V is TRBV5-6 and J is TRBJ2-1; no clear D gene. CDR3 length: 14 amino acids. Looked up from germline, CDR1 is SGHDT and CDR2 is YYEEEE. V was trimmed by 1 base and J by 6 bases, leaving 11 bases between them. The CDR3 nucleotides read TGTGCCAGCAGCTTGTCGGGTAGTTCCAATGAGCAGTTCTTC. It is translated as CASSLSGSSNEQFF. Full variable domain (rest looked up from reference TRBV5-6 and TRBJ2-1): DAGVTQSPTHLIKTRGQQVTLRCSPKSGHDTVSWYQQALGQGPQFIFQYYEEEERQRGNFPDRFSGHQFPNYSSELNVNALLLGDSALYLCASSLSGSSNEQFFGPGTRLTVL.